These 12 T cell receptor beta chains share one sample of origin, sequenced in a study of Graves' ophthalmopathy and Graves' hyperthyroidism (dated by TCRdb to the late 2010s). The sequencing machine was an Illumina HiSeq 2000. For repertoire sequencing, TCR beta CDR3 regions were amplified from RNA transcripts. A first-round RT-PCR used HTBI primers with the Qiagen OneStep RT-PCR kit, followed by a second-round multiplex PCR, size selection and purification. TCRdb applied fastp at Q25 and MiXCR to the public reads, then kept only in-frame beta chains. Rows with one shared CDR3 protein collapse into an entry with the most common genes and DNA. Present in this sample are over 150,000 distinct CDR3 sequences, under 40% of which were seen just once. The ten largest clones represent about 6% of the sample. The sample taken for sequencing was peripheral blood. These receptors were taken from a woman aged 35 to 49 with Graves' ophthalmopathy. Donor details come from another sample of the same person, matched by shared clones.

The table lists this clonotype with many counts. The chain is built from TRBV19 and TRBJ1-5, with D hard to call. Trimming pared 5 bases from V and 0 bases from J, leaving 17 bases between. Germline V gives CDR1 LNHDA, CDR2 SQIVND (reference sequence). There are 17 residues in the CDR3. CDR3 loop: CASSSSRRSDSNQPQHF. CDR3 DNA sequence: TGTGCCAGTAGTTCCTCCCGCCGGTCAGATAGCAATCAGCCCCAGCATTTT.

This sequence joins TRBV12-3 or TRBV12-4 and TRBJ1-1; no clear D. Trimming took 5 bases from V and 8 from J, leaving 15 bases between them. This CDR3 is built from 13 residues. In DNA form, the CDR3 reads TGTGCCAGCAGTACGGGGAGCCCCTACGAAGCTTTCTTT. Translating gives CASSTGSPYEAFF.

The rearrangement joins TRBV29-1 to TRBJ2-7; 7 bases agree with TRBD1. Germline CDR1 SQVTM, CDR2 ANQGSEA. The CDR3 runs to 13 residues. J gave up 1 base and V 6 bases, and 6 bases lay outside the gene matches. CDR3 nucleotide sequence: TGCAGCGTGGATCGACAGGGTTCCTACGAGCAGTACTTC. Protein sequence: CSVDRQGSYEQYF.

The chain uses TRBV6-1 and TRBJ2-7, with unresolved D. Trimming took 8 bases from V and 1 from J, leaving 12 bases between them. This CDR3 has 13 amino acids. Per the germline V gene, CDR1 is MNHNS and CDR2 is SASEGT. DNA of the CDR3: TGTGCCAGCCAATCTGGTGCTTCCTACGAGCAGTACTTC. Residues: CASQSGASYEQYF.

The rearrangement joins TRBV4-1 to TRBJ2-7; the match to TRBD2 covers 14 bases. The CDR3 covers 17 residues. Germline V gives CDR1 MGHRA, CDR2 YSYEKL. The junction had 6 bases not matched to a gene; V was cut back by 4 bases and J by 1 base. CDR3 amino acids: CASSRSTSGGGSYEQYF. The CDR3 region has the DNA TGCGCCAGCAGCCGATCGACTAGCGGGGGGGGTTCCTACGAGCAGTACTTC.

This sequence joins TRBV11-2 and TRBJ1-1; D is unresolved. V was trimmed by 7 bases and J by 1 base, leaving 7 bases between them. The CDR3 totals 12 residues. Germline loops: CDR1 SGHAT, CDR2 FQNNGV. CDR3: CASTLENTEAFF. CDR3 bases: TGTGCCAGCACCCTGGAGAACACTGAAGCTTTCTTT.

As DNA, the CDR3 is TGTGCCATCAGTCGGACTAGCGGGAGTAGGACCGGGGAGCTGTTTTTT. Encoded protein: CAISRTSGSRTGELFF. The gene calls are TRBV10-3 and TRBJ2-2; TRBD2 agrees at 13 bases. Germline V gives CDR1 ENHRY, CDR2 SYGVKD. V trimming: 5 bases; J trimming: 5 bases; junction bases outside the gene matches: 5. CDR3 length: 16 amino acids.

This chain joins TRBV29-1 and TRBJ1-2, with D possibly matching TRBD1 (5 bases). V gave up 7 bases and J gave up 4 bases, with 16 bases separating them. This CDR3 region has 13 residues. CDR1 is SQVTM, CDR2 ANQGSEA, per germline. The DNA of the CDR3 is TGCAGCGCCCCGAGCAGGGAGGCCTATGGCTACACCTTC. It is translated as CSAPSREAYGYTF. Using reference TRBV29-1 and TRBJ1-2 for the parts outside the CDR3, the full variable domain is SAVISQKPSRDICQRGTSLTIQCQVDSQVTMMFWYRQQPGQSLTLIATANQGSEATYESGFVIDKFPISRPNLTFSTLTVSNMSPEDSSIYLCSAPSREAYGYTFGSGTRLTVV.

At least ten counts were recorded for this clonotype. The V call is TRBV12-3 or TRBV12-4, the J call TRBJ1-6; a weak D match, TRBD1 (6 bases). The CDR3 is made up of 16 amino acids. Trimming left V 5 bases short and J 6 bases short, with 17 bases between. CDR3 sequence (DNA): TGTGCCAGCAGTCGGGGGGTAGGAGGGGGTAATTCACCCCTCCACTTT. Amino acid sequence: CASSRGVGGGNSPLHF.

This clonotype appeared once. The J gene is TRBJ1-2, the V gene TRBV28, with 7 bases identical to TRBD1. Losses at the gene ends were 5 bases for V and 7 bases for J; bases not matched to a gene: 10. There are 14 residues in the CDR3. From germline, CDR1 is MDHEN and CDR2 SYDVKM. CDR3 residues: CASSTQTGAVGYTF. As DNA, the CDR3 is TGTGCCAGCAGTACCCAAACAGGGGCGGTTGGCTACACCTTC.

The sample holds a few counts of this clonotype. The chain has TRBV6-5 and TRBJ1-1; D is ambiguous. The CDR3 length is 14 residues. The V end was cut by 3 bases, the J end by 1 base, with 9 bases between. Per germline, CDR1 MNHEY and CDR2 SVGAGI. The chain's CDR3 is CASSYDGRNTEAFF. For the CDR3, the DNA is TGTGCCAGCAGTTATGACGGGAGGAACACTGAAGCTTTCTTT.

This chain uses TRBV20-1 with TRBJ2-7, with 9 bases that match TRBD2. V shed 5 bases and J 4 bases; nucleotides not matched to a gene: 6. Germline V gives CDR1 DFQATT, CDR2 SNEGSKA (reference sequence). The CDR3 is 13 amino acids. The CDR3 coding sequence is TGCAGTGCTGCGCCTAGCGGGAATTACGAGCAGTACTTC. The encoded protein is CSAAPSGNYEQYF.